This TCR beta chain was recorded in a study of blood T cell repertoires in COVID-19. In the study overall: Acute and convalescent COVID-19 samples came from the United States, Italy and Spain. In each case, the material was cDNA or gDNA derived from T cells, B-cell-depleted T cells, or PBMCs.

Authors' methods: Estimation of nucleated cell counts was performed using reference gene primer amplification. TCRdb keeps only in-frame clones here, not all; method: immunoSEQ multiplex PCR. V and J calls and clone size are copied from that table; D and trimming were computed from the DNA. Counted here are 200,000 to 300,000 clones, 70% to 75% occurring once; the ten biggest clones make up over 3%. The ends were cut back, 1 base at V and 2 bases at J, with 15 bases in the middle. Germline V gives CDR1 SGHTA, CDR2 FQGNSA. There are 16 residues in the CDR3. Sequencing was done on a sample of peripheral blood. This receptor was identified in a woman older than 75 with acute or convalescent COVID-19. This rearrangement joins TRBV7-2 to TRBJ2-7, with D maybe TRBD2 (6 bases). Written as DNA, the CDR3 is TGTGCCAGCAGCTTAGTCGGTGGGGGGACCCCCTACGAGCAGTACTTC. Its protein product is CASSLVGGGTPYEQYF.